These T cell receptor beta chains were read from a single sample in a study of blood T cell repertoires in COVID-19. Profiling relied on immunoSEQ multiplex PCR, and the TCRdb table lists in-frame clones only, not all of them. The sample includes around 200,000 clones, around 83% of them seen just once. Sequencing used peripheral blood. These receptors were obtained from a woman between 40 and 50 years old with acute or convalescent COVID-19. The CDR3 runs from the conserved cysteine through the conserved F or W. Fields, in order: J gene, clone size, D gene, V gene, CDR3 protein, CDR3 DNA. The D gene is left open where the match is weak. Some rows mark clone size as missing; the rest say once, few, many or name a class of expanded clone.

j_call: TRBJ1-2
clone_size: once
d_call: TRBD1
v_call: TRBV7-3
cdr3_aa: CASSSTGAGGYTF
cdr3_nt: TGTGCCAGCAGCTCAACAGGGGCCGGTGGCTACACCTTC

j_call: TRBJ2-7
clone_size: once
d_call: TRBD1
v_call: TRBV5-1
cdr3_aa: CASQGAVDEQYF
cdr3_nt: TGCGCCTCACAGGGGGCGGTTGACGAGCAGTACTTC

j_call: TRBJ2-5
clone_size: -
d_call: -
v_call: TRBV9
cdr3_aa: CASSLGLVPIRETQYF
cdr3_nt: TGTGCCAGCAGCCTGGGACTTGTTCCCATTCGAGAGACCCAGTACTTC

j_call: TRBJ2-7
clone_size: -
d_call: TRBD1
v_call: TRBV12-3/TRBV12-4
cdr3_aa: CATWTGSGEQYF
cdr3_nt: TGTGCCACCTGGACAGGTTCCGGCGAGCAGTACTTC

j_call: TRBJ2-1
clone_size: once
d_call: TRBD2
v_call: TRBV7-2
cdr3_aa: CASSSPIAGVADEQFF
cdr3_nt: TGTGCCAGCAGCTCTCCCATAGCGGGAGTTGCAGATGAGCAGTTCTTC

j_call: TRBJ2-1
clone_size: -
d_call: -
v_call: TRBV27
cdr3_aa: CASGAKPGYEQFF
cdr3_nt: TGTGCCAGCGGAGCCAAGCCCGGCTATGAGCAGTTCTTC

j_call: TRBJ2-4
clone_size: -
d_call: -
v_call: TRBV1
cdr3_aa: CTSSQAGLAGDIQYF
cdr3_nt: TGCACCAGCAGCCAAGCGGGACTAGCGGGGGACATTCAGTACTTC

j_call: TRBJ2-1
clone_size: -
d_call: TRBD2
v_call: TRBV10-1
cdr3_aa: CASSDFQSGRALNEQFF
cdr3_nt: TGCGCCAGCAGTGACTTTCAGAGCGGGAGGGCTCTCAATGAGCAGTTCTTC

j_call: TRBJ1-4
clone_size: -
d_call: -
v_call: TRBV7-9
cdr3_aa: CASSTGTGEKLFF
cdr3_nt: TGTGCCAGCAGCACCGGTACGGGTGAAAAACTGTTTTTT

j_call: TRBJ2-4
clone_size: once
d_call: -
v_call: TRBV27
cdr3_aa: CASSLRGAKNIQYF
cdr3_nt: TGTGCCAGCAGTTTAAGGGGGGCCAAAAACATTCAGTACTTC

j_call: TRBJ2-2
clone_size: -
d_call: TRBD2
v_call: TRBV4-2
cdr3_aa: CASSPRSGGNTGELFF
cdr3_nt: TGTGCCAGCAGTCCTCGTAGCGGGGGGAACACCGGGGAGCTGTTTTTT

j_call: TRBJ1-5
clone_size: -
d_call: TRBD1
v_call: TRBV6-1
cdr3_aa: CASSEIGGQGPLSYQPQHF
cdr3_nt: TGTGCCAGCAGTGAAATAGGGGGACAGGGACCCCTTTCCTATCAGCCCCAGCATTTT

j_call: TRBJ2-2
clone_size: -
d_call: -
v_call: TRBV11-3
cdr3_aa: CASSLLSGTGELFF
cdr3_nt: TGTGCCAGCAGCTTATTGTCGGGCACCGGGGAGCTGTTTTTT

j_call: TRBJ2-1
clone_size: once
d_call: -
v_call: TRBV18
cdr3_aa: CASSPSLFQGYNEQFF
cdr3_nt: TGTGCCAGCTCACCTTCATTATTTCAGGGGTACAATGAGCAGTTCTTC

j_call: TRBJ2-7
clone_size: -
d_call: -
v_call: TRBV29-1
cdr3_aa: CSVAREAPYEQYF
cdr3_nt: TGCAGCGTGGCGAGGGAGGCCCCCTACGAGCAGTACTTC

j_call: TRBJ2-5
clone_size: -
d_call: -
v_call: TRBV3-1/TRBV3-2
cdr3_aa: CASSQDQSLTQYF
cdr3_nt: TGTGCCAGCAGCCAAGATCAGTCCTTGACCCAGTACTTC

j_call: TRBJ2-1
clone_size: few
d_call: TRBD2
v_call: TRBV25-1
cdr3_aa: CASSGPTSGERNEQFF
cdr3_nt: TGTGCCAGCAGTGGCCCGACTAGCGGGGAGAGGAATGAGCAGTTCTTC

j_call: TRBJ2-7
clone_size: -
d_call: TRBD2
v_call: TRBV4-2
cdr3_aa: CASGLAGGLEQYF
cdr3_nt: TGTGCCAGCGGACTAGCGGGGGGGCTCGAGCAGTACTTC

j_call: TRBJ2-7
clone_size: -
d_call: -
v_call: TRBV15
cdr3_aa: CATSRDERMPGNYEQYF
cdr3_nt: TGTGCCACCAGCAGAGATGAAAGGATGCCAGGGAACTACGAGCAGTACTTC

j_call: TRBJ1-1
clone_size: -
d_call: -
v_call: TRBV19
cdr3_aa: CASSIPRQNTEAFF
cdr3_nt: TGTGCCAGTAGTATTCCCCGACAAAACACTGAAGCTTTCTTT

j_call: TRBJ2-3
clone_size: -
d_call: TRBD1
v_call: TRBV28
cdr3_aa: CASSSLGQDETDTQYF
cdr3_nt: TGTGCCAGCAGTTCCTTGGGACAGGACGAAACAGATACGCAGTATTTT

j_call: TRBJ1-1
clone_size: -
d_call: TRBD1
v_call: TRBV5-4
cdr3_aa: CASSFSGQGAHTEAFF
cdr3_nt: TGTGCCAGCAGCTTTTCTGGACAGGGGGCGCACACTGAAGCTTTCTTT

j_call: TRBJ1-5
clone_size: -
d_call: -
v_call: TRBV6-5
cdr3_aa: CASSRGREVNQPQHF
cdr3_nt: TGTGCCAGCAGCCGCGGTAGAGAGGTCAATCAGCCCCAGCATTTT

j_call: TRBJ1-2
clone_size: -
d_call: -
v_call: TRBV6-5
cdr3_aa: CAAKQGGGYTF
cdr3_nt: TGTGCCGCCAAACAGGGCGGCGGCTACACCTTC

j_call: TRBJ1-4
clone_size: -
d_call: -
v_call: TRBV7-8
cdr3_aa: CASSLDLDPRGEKLFF
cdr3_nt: TGTGCCAGCAGCTTAGATCTGGACCCCCGAGGGGAAAAACTGTTTTTT

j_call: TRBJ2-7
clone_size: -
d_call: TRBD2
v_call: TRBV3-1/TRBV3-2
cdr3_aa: CASTRGASGGTYEQYF
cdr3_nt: TGTGCCAGCACCCGGGGAGCTAGCGGGGGTACCTACGAGCAGTACTTC

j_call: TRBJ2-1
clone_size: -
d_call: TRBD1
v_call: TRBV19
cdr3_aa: CATHDRATYNEQFF
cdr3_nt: TGTGCCACCCACGACAGGGCCACCTACAATGAGCAGTTCTTC